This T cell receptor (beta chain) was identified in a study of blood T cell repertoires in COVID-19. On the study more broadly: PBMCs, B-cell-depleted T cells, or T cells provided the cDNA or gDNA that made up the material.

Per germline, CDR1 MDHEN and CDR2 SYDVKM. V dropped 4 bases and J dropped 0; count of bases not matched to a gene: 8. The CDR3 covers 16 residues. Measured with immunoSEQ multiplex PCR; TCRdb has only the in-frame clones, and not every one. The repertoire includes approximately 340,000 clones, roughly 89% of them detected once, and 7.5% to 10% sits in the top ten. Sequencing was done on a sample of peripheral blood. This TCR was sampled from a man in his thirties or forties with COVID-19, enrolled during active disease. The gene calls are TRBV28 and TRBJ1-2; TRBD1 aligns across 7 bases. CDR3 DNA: TGTGCCAGCAGTTCGATGGACAGGCCCGCTAACTATGGCTACACCTTC. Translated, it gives CASSSMDRPANYGYTF.